These T cell receptor beta chains were read from a single sample in a study of neoadjuvant anti-PD-1 for oral cavity cancer. TCRdb's table, derived via immunoSEQ multiplex PCR, lists solely in-frame clones and lacks some. The repertoire has more than 50,000 clones, roughly 84% of them found once; the top ten carry 2.5% to 3%. Sequenced material: PBMCs, taken before nivolumab (anti-PD-1) treatment. These receptors all stem from a person aged 35-79 years with oral cavity squamous cell carcinoma. The CDR3 runs from the conserved cysteine through the conserved F or W. The order of the fields is CDR3 protein, CDR3 DNA, J gene, V gene, D gene, clone size. A D gene is named only where the DNA matches it firmly. The size of a clone is reported for some rows only, either as once, few or many, or as a class for expanded clones.

CDR3aa: CASRPQGARAEAFF
CDR3nt: TGTGCCAGCAGGCCCCAGGGGGCAAGGGCTGAAGCTTTCTTT
j_gene: TRBJ1-1
v_gene: TRBV7-8
d_gene: TRBD1
abundance: .

CDR3aa: CASSYQGGTEAFF
CDR3nt: TGCGCCAGCAGTTACCAGGGGGGCACTGAAGCTTTCTTT
j_gene: TRBJ1-1
v_gene: TRBV5-1
d_gene: TRBD1
abundance: once

CDR3aa: CASSFGGGGTDTQYF
CDR3nt: TGTGCCAGCAGCTTCGGCGGGGGGGGCACAGATACGCAGTATTTT
j_gene: TRBJ2-3
v_gene: TRBV7-2
d_gene: TRBD2
abundance: .

CDR3aa: CASSSKNVDNSPLHF
CDR3nt: TGTGCCAGCTCCTCTAAGAATGTCGATAATTCACCCCTCCACTTT
j_gene: TRBJ1-6
v_gene: TRBV18
d_gene: .
abundance: .

CDR3aa: CASSIPRGGASPLHF
CDR3nt: TGTGCCAGTAGTATACCCAGGGGCGGTGCGTCACCCCTCCACTTT
j_gene: TRBJ1-6
v_gene: TRBV19
d_gene: .
abundance: few

CDR3aa: CASSYSLIPGDEQFF
CDR3nt: TGTGCCAGCAGTTACAGTCTTATCCCCGGCGATGAGCAGTTCTTC
j_gene: TRBJ2-1
v_gene: TRBV6-6
d_gene: .
abundance: .

CDR3aa: CASSLRVGAGLNTGELFF
CDR3nt: TGCGCCAGCAGCTTGAGAGTAGGAGCGGGGCTGAACACCGGGGAGCTGTTTTTT
j_gene: TRBJ2-2
v_gene: TRBV5-1
d_gene: TRBD2
abundance: .

CDR3aa: CASREASGRSSYEQYF
CDR3nt: TGTGCCAGCAGAGAAGCTAGCGGGCGGAGCTCCTACGAGCAGTACTTC
j_gene: TRBJ2-7
v_gene: TRBV2
d_gene: TRBD2
abundance: .

CDR3aa: CASSLYSDAPKNIQYF
CDR3nt: TGTGCCAGCAGCTTATATAGCGACGCACCCAAAAACATTCAGTACTTC
j_gene: TRBJ2-4
v_gene: TRBV11-2
d_gene: .
abundance: .

CDR3aa: CASSLGQFAGTNEKLFF
CDR3nt: TGTGCCAGCAGCCTCGGACAATTTGCGGGAACTAATGAAAAACTGTTTTTT
j_gene: TRBJ1-4
v_gene: TRBV28
d_gene: .
abundance: .

CDR3aa: CASSFVLATGELFF
CDR3nt: TGTGCCAGCAGCTTTGTCTTGGCCACCGGGGAGCTGTTTTTT
j_gene: TRBJ2-2
v_gene: TRBV7-9
d_gene: .
abundance: .

CDR3aa: CASSPIEETQYF
CDR3nt: TGTGCCAGCTCACCAATCGAAGAGACCCAGTACTTC
j_gene: TRBJ2-5
v_gene: TRBV18
d_gene: .
abundance: .

CDR3aa: CASSFTRADTQYF
CDR3nt: TGTGCCAGCAGTTTCACCCGTGCAGATACGCAGTATTTT
j_gene: TRBJ2-3
v_gene: TRBV2
d_gene: .
abundance: .

CDR3aa: CASRPLAGYEQFF
CDR3nt: TGTGCCAGCCGACCTCTAGCGGGATATGAGCAGTTCTTC
j_gene: TRBJ2-1
v_gene: TRBV27
d_gene: TRBD2
abundance: .

CDR3aa: CAISETGALTDTQYF
CDR3nt: TGTGCCATCAGTGAGACAGGGGCGCTTACAGATACGCAGTATTTT
j_gene: TRBJ2-3
v_gene: TRBV10-3
d_gene: TRBD1
abundance: .

CDR3aa: CAWSVRRIAGDLAKNIQYF
CDR3nt: TGTGCCTGGAGTGTAAGGCGGATTGCGGGGGATCTAGCCAAAAACATTCAGTACTTC
j_gene: TRBJ2-4
v_gene: TRBV30
d_gene: TRBD2
abundance: .

CDR3aa: CASSLRPMTSGSSGANVLTF
CDR3nt: TGTGCCAGCAGTTTGCGGCCGATGACTAGCGGTAGCTCTGGGGCCAACGTCCTGACTTTC
j_gene: TRBJ2-6
v_gene: TRBV27
d_gene: TRBD2
abundance: .

CDR3aa: CASSLAGELRETQYF
CDR3nt: TGCGCCAGCAGCTTGGCGGGGGAGCTTCGGGAGACCCAGTACTTC
j_gene: TRBJ2-5
v_gene: TRBV5-1
d_gene: .
abundance: .

CDR3aa: CASLTPTGIIGGYTF
CDR3nt: TGTGCCAGTTTGACCCCTACAGGGATTATTGGAGGCTACACCTTC
j_gene: TRBJ1-2
v_gene: TRBV28
d_gene: .
abundance: .

CDR3aa: CASSSQGDQPQHF
CDR3nt: TGTGCCAGCAGCTCACAGGGAGATCAGCCCCAGCATTTT
j_gene: TRBJ1-5
v_gene: TRBV7-2
d_gene: .
abundance: .

CDR3aa: CASSPEVQYNEQFF
CDR3nt: TGTGCCAGCTCACCCGAAGTGCAGTACAATGAGCAGTTCTTC
j_gene: TRBJ2-1
v_gene: TRBV18
d_gene: .
abundance: .

CDR3aa: CASSVSGRANTGELFF
CDR3nt: TGTGCCAGCAGCGTTAGCGGGAGAGCAAACACCGGGGAGCTGTTTTTT
j_gene: TRBJ2-2
v_gene: TRBV9
d_gene: TRBD2
abundance: .

CDR3aa: CASSQGASNEKLFF
CDR3nt: TGTGCCAGCAGCCAGGGGGCTTCTAATGAAAAACTGTTTTTT
j_gene: TRBJ1-4
v_gene: TRBV7-7
d_gene: TRBD1
abundance: once

CDR3aa: CASSKGSGYGYTF
CDR3nt: TGTGCCAGCAGCAAAGGGTCGGGCTATGGCTACACCTTC
j_gene: TRBJ1-2
v_gene: TRBV7-3
d_gene: .
abundance: once

CDR3aa: CASSDNNPRIGNSPLHF
CDR3nt: TGTGCCAGCAGTGATAACAACCCGAGGATAGGTAATTCACCCCTCCACTTT
j_gene: TRBJ1-6
v_gene: TRBV25-1
d_gene: .
abundance: .

CDR3aa: CASSSTTGWGHNEQFF
CDR3nt: TGTGCCAGCAGTTCTACAACCGGCTGGGGACACAATGAGCAGTTCTTC
j_gene: TRBJ2-1
v_gene: TRBV11-3
d_gene: .
abundance: .

CDR3aa: CASNRDWASGANVLTF
CDR3nt: TGCGCCAGCAATAGGGACTGGGCCTCTGGGGCCAACGTCCTGACTTTC
j_gene: TRBJ2-6
v_gene: TRBV4-1
d_gene: .
abundance: .

CDR3aa: CASSRQETQYF
CDR3nt: TGTGCCAGCAGCCGGCAAGAGACCCAGTACTTC
j_gene: TRBJ2-5
v_gene: TRBV6-6
d_gene: .
abundance: .

CDR3aa: CASSPQSLNEQFF
CDR3nt: TGTGCCAGCAGCCCCCAGTCTCTCAATGAGCAGTTCTTC
j_gene: TRBJ2-1
v_gene: TRBV7-9
d_gene: .
abundance: once

CDR3aa: CASSSGQEPSYEQYF
CDR3nt: TGTGCCAGCAGTTCCGGACAGGAGCCCTCCTACGAGCAGTACTTC
j_gene: TRBJ2-7
v_gene: TRBV7-8
d_gene: TRBD1
abundance: .

CDR3aa: CASSPPANSYEQYF
CDR3nt: TGTGCCAGCTCACCCCCGGCCAATTCCTACGAGCAGTACTTC
j_gene: TRBJ2-7
v_gene: TRBV18
d_gene: .
abundance: .

CDR3aa: CASRRQGALVNNEQFF
CDR3nt: TGTGCCAGCAGGCGACAGGGGGCCTTAGTCAACAATGAGCAGTTCTTC
j_gene: TRBJ2-1
v_gene: TRBV5-4
d_gene: TRBD1
abundance: .

CDR3aa: CASTRTKTATNEKLFF
CDR3nt: TGTGCCAGTACGCGGACGAAAACTGCAACTAATGAAAAACTGTTTTTT
j_gene: TRBJ1-4
v_gene: TRBV19
d_gene: .
abundance: once

CDR3aa: CALMGSAKNIQYF
CDR3nt: TGTGCCCTAATGGGGTCGGCCAAAAACATTCAGTACTTC
j_gene: TRBJ2-4
v_gene: TRBV30
d_gene: .
abundance: once

CDR3aa: CASSTLTLNRGRNQPQHF
CDR3nt: TGTGCCAGCAGCACACTTACCCTAAACAGGGGACGTAATCAGCCCCAGCATTTT
j_gene: TRBJ1-5
v_gene: TRBV21-1
d_gene: .
abundance: .

CDR3aa: CASSQAPTGLRETQYF
CDR3nt: TGTGCCAGCAGCCAAGCGCCCACAGGGTTGAGGGAGACCCAGTACTTC
j_gene: TRBJ2-5
v_gene: TRBV14
d_gene: .
abundance: .

CDR3aa: CASSDSGAYNEQFF
CDR3nt: TGTGCCAGCAGTGACTCGGGGGCCTACAATGAGCAGTTCTTC
j_gene: TRBJ2-1
v_gene: TRBV6-4
d_gene: .
abundance: .

CDR3aa: CSARVPWDFF
CDR3nt: TGCAGTGCTAGAGTTCCCTGGGACTTTTTT
j_gene: TRBJ1-1
v_gene: TRBV20-1
d_gene: .
abundance: .

CDR3aa: CASTVSLGTDTQYF
CDR3nt: TGTGCCAGCACCGTATCTCTGGGCACAGATACGCAGTATTTT
j_gene: TRBJ2-3
v_gene: TRBV6-1
d_gene: .
abundance: .

CDR3aa: CATSREGGLNTEAFF
CDR3nt: TGTGCCACCAGCAGAGAAGGGGGGCTGAACACTGAAGCTTTCTTT
j_gene: TRBJ1-1
v_gene: TRBV15
d_gene: .
abundance: .

CDR3aa: CASSLGGTGELFF
CDR3nt: TGTGCCAGCAGCTTGGGCGGGACCGGGGAGCTGTTTTTT
j_gene: TRBJ2-2
v_gene: TRBV5-5
d_gene: .
abundance: .

CDR3aa: CASTHRGAGNEKLFF
CDR3nt: TGCGCCAGCACCCACAGGGGTGCGGGTAATGAAAAACTGTTTTTT
j_gene: TRBJ1-4
v_gene: TRBV5-1
d_gene: TRBD1
abundance: .

CDR3aa: CASSSRTNTDTQYF
CDR3nt: TGCGCCAGCAGCTCCCGGACTAACACAGATACGCAGTATTTT
j_gene: TRBJ2-3
v_gene: TRBV5-1
d_gene: .
abundance: .

CDR3aa: CASNPGTGRPNEQFF
CDR3nt: TGTGCCAGCAACCCAGGGACAGGAAGGCCCAATGAGCAGTTCTTC
j_gene: TRBJ2-1
v_gene: TRBV27
d_gene: TRBD1
abundance: .

CDR3aa: CASADRRLAGGSNEQFF
CDR3nt: TGTGCCAGCGCCGACAGGAGACTAGCGGGAGGGTCTAATGAGCAGTTCTTC
j_gene: TRBJ2-1
v_gene: TRBV11-3
d_gene: TRBD2
abundance: .

CDR3aa: CASSHVLGRGRYEQYF
CDR3nt: TGCGCCAGCAGCCACGTCCTAGGAAGGGGCAGGTACGAGCAGTACTTC
j_gene: TRBJ2-7
v_gene: TRBV4-1
d_gene: .
abundance: .

CDR3aa: CASSAVQGLHTGELFF
CDR3nt: TGTGCCAGCAGCGCGGTTCAGGGACTCCACACCGGGGAGCTGTTTTTT
j_gene: TRBJ2-2
v_gene: TRBV9
d_gene: .
abundance: many

CDR3aa: CASSEGPGPSEQYF
CDR3nt: TGTGCCAGCAGTGAGGGCCCAGGTCCCTCCGAGCAGTACTTC
j_gene: TRBJ2-7
v_gene: TRBV2
d_gene: .
abundance: once

CDR3aa: CASSSTNTEAFF
CDR3nt: TGTGCCAGCAGCTCGACGAACACTGAAGCTTTCTTT
j_gene: TRBJ1-1
v_gene: TRBV7-3
d_gene: .
abundance: once

CDR3aa: CASSLERRGAPNEKLFF
CDR3nt: TGCGCCAGCAGCTTGGAGCGCCGGGGGGCCCCCAATGAAAAACTGTTTTTT
j_gene: TRBJ1-4
v_gene: TRBV5-1
d_gene: .
abundance: .